These 18 T cell receptor beta chains share one sample of origin, sequenced in a study of vaccination and CD4 T cells after COVID-19. Treatment meaning: roughly 10-day PBMC culture with coronavirus spike peptide pools or control peptides (ViraFEST assay). The study sequenced cultured CD4+ T cell DNA using the Oncomine TCR Beta short-read assay. TCRdb fed the PCR reads into MiXCR, producing one record per CDR3 protein. The table includes 13,000 or so distinct CDR3 sequences, approximately 56% detected once. Their specific antigens are unknown. The specimen sequenced was CD4+ T cells from blood, cultured in vitro. These receptors originate from a human donor who had recovered from COVID-19.

The chain couples TRBV6-1 to TRBJ1-1; D is perhaps TRBD1 (5 bases). The CDR3 extends over 13 amino acids. V lost 4 bases to trimming and J lost 0 bases, with 6 bases between them. Germline assignment: CDR1 MNHNS and CDR2 SASEGT. DNA for the CDR3: TGTGCCAGCAGTGGACAGATGAACACTGAAGCTTTCTTT. It codes for CASSGQMNTEAFF.

This clonotype counts as large. The chain uses TRBV6-4 and TRBJ2-1; 8 bases are a match to TRBD1. This CDR3 region has 14 residues. V shed 4 bases, J shed 7 bases, and the junction held 6 bases outside the gene matches. Germline CDR1 is MRHNA and CDR2 is SNTAGT. The chain's CDR3 is CASSADRAANEQFF. As DNA, the CDR3 is TGTGCCAGCAGTGCGGACAGGGCGGCGAATGAGCAGTTCTTC.

The V and J genes are TRBV20-1 and TRBJ2-3, with 11 positions matching TRBD1. Germline loops: CDR1 DFQATT, CDR2 SNEGSKA (reference sequence). The V segment lost 5 bases and the J segment 4 bases; nucleotides outside the gene matches: 8. The CDR3 consists of 15 residues. CDR3 residues: CSARTGQGEADTQYF. The CDR3 nucleotides read TGCAGTGCTCGAACGGGACAGGGGGAAGCAGATACGCAGTATTTT.

The chain has TRBV28 and TRBJ2-7; possible D gene TRBD2, 5 bases. The V gene lost 6 bases and the J gene lost 7 bases, with 28 bases spanning the gap. Germline lookup yields CDR1 MDHEN and CDR2 SYDVKM. The CDR3 has 17 residues. The CDR3 loop is CASRHMAAVATRGEQYF. The DNA for the CDR3 is TGTGCCAGCAGACACATGGCCGCCGTGGCTACGCGAGGGGAGCAGTACTTC.

This clonotype was observed a handful of times. The chain combines TRBV20-1 with TRBJ2-7; D assignment may be TRBD1 or TRBD2 (5 bases each). Germline CDR1 is DFQATT and CDR2 is SNEGSKA (reference sequence). The CDR3 is 13 residues long. V lost 1 base and J 6 bases, leaving 13 bases between the germline ends. CDR3 sequence reads: CSARGGGRAEQYF. The DNA for the CDR3 is TGCAGTGCTAGAGGTGGGGGACGGGCCGAGCAGTACTTC.

The chain has TRBV6-2 or TRBV6-3 and TRBJ1-5; tentative D call: TRBD1 (5 bases). CDR1 and CDR2 (germline): MNHEY, SVGEGT. Trimming shortened V by 6 bases and J by 5 bases, and 11 bases separated the two germline ends. The CDR3 is 13 amino acids. The CDR3 reads CASSRSGDQPQHF. CDR3 sequence (DNA): TGTGCCAGCAGCCGCTCGGGGGATCAGCCCCAGCATTTT.

V usage is TRBV10-3 and J usage is TRBJ1-3; no reliable D call. Trimming stripped 7 bases from V and 0 bases from J, with 7 bases between. There are 13 residues in the CDR3. Germline-derived CDR1 and CDR2 are ENHRY and SYGVKD. CDR3 nucleotides: TGTGCCATCACTAAGAACTCTGGAAACACCATATATTTT. Protein product: CAITKNSGNTIYF.

This clonotype was detected once. The rearrangement joins TRBV5-1 to TRBJ1-1; TRBD1 agrees at 7 bases. CDR1 and CDR2 (germline): SGHRS, YFSETQ. Unmatched junction bases numbered 13, after V lost 2 bases and J lost 3 bases. The CDR3 has 17 amino acids. CDR3 sequence (DNA): TGCGCCAGCAGCTTTAGCCCCCAGGGGGGGGTAGACACTGAAGCTTTCTTT. Residues: CASSFSPQGGVDTEAFF.

This clonotype has only a few counts. The chain has TRBV28 and TRBJ1-5; D might be TRBD1 (5 bases). Looked up from germline, CDR1 is MDHEN and CDR2 is SYDVKM. The CDR3 sequence is 15 residues long. The V end was cut by 5 bases, the J end by 2 bases, with 13 bases between. The CDR3: CASSPQGWGNQPQHF. In nucleotides, the CDR3 is TGTGCCAGCAGTCCCCAGGGTTGGGGCAATCAGCCCCAGCATTTT.

In its sample, this clonotype was seen a few times. The gene calls are TRBV20-1 and TRBJ1-5; the D gene is possibly TRBD1 (5 bases). CDR3 length equals 13 residues. Germline-derived CDR1 and CDR2 are DFQATT and SNEGSKA (reference sequence). V dropped 6 bases and J dropped 5 bases, with 14 bases sitting between them. In nucleotides, the CDR3 is TGCAGTGCCCCCGGCCGGGGGGATCAGCCCCAGCATTTT. Translating it yields CSAPGRGDQPQHF.

The chain links TRBV15 to TRBJ2-2; D possibly matches TRBD1 or TRBD2 (5 bases each). The germline V gene encodes CDR1 LNHNV and CDR2 YYDKDF (reference sequence). The CDR3 covers 14 residues. V shed 1 base and J shed 6 bases, with 9 bases lying between them. The CDR3 loop reads CATSRGGLAGELFF. The CDR3 DNA is TGTGCCACCAGCAGAGGGGGGTTGGCCGGGGAGCTGTTTTTT.

This rearrangement joins TRBV6-5 to TRBJ2-7; the D gene is possibly TRBD2 (6 bases). Trimming took 0 bases from V and 4 from J, leaving 16 bases between them. In germline, CDR1 is MNHEY, CDR2 SVGAGI. This CDR3 has 16 amino acids. The CDR3 sequence is CASSYSGLADSYEQYF. The CDR3, as DNA: TGTGCCAGCAGTTACTCGGGGTTAGCGGATAGTTACGAGCAGTACTTC.

This clonotype was seen a handful of times. This chain connects TRBV7-8 to TRBJ1-1; D is possibly TRBD1 (6 bases). From germline, CDR1 is SGHVS and CDR2 FQNEAQ. This CDR3 spans 15 amino acids. V lost 4 bases and J 1 base, leaving 13 bases between the germline ends. CDR3 sequence reads: CASSYRQVSNTEAFF. CDR3 sequence (DNA): TGTGCCAGCAGCTACCGACAGGTCTCGAACACTGAAGCTTTCTTT. The entire variable domain, with the rest obtained from reference TRBV7-8 and TRBJ1-1, is as follows: GAGVSQSPRYKVAKRGQDVALRCDPISGHVSLFWYQQALGQGPEFLTYFQNEAQLDKSGLPSDRFFAERPEGSVSTLKIQRTQQEDSAVYLCASSYRQVSNTEAFFGQGTRLTVV.

The V call is TRBV2, the J call TRBJ2-3; D is possibly TRBD2 (5 bases). Trimming left V 7 bases short and J 0 bases short, with 11 bases between. The V gene's germline CDR1 is SNHLY and CDR2 FYNNEI. The CDR3 loop spans 14 amino acids. CDR3 bases: TGTGCCAGCATATATAGCGAAAGCACAGATACGCAGTATTTT. It codes for CASIYSESTDTQYF.

The rearrangement joins TRBV12-3 or TRBV12-4 to TRBJ2-7; D is unresolved. Trimming shortened V by 3 bases and J by 4 bases, and 7 bases separated the two germline ends. The CDR3 sequence is 12 residues long. Here the CDR3 DNA reads TGTGCCAGCAGTTTGGGGTTATACGAGCAGTACTTC. It is translated as CASSLGLYEQYF.

The V gene is TRBV7-6, the J gene TRBJ2-5, with D possibly matching TRBD2 (5 bases). CDR3 length: 14 amino acids. CDR1 is SGHVS, CDR2 FNYEAQ, per germline. V lost 2 bases and J lost 5, with 12 bases in between. The CDR3 region is CASSLRLAGETQYF. The CDR3 nucleotides read TGTGCCAGCAGCTTACGTCTAGCCGGGGAGACCCAGTACTTC.

This clonotype appeared a single time. This chain joins TRBV2 and TRBJ1-1; D is uncertain. Germline-derived CDR1 and CDR2 are SNHLY and FYNNEI. Deletions cut 7 bases from V and 0 bases from J, with 12 bases between. The CDR3 covers 14 residues. The CDR3 loop reads CASTLEALNTEAFF. For the CDR3, the DNA is TGTGCCAGCACCCTAGAGGCATTGAACACTGAAGCTTTCTTT.

The rearrangement uses TRBV7-9 and TRBJ2-7, with D perhaps matching TRBD1 (6 bases). Looked up from germline, CDR1 is SEHNR and CDR2 is FQNEAQ (reference sequence). The CDR3 runs to 14 residues. Trimming cost V 6 bases and J 2 bases, with 14 bases left between them. The CDR3 coding sequence is TGTGCCAGCAGTCCACGGACAGCGCCCTACGAGCAGTACTTC. Translation gives CASSPRTAPYEQYF.